The rows below give T cell receptor beta chains drawn from one sample of a study of identifying expanded T cells in peripheral blood. The method was immunoSEQ multiplex PCR; TCRdb's version includes in-frame clones alone and lacks a portion of them. Counted here are about 47,000 clones, approximately 80% occurring once; the ten biggest clones make up 13% to 15%. Specimen: blood. The receptors were gathered from a person between 18 and 69 years old in good health. The CDR3 runs from the conserved cysteine through the conserved F or W. A D gene is named only where the DNA matches it firmly. Some rows have no size entry. The others give once, few or many, or a class for an expanded clone.

>TRBJ1-1|TRBV19|.|.
TGTGCCAGTAGCCTCAGGGGGAACACTGAAGCTTTCTTT
CASSLRGNTEAFF
>TRBJ2-5|TRBV10-3|.|.
TGTGCCATCAGTGCCGAACAGGGCCAAGAGACCCAGTACTTC
CAISAEQGQETQYF
>TRBJ1-5|TRBV18|.|once
TGTGCCAGCTCGCTTAGCAATCAGCCCCAGCATTTT
CASSLSNQPQHF
>TRBJ1-1|TRBV5-1|.|.
TGCGCCAGCAGCCGGGGATTGAACACTGAAGCTTTCTTT
CASSRGLNTEAFF
>TRBJ1-4|TRBV20-1|.|.
TGCAGTGCTGGCGATAATGAAAAACTGTTTTTT
CSAGDNEKLFF
>TRBJ2-5|TRBV5-1|TRBD1|.
TGCGCCAGCAGCTTGGGGACAGGAACTTGGGAGACCCAGTACTTC
CASSLGTGTWETQYF
>TRBJ2-7|TRBV2|TRBD2|.
TGTGCCAGCAGCAGACTAGCGGGAGCCCCCGAGCAGTACTTC
CASSRLAGAPEQYF
>TRBJ1-2|TRBV6-1|.|.
TGTGCCAGCTCCGATCTATCCCCGGGAAACTTC
CASSDLSPGNF
>TRBJ2-1|TRBV4-3|TRBD2|few
TGCGCCAGCAGCCAATTTTCCCCCAAACTAGCGGGATCGTACAATGAGCAGTTCTTC
CASSQFSPKLAGSYNEQFF
>TRBJ1-6|TRBV2|.|medium-sized
TGTGCCAGCAGTGAAAGCAGGGTCTCCTATAATTCACCCCTCCACTTT
CASSESRVSYNSPLHF
>TRBJ2-1|TRBV4-3|.|.
TGCGCCAGCAGCCAACAGCGGGTCTCCTACAATGAGCAGTTCTTC
CASSQQRVSYNEQFF
>TRBJ1-2|TRBV10-2|.|.
TGCGCCAGCAGTGAGTCGGGCACCCTCTATGGCTACACCTTC
CASSESGTLYGYTF
>TRBJ2-2|TRBV19|.|once
TGTGCCACCAACGAACAGGGACCTTTTTATCCCGGGGAGCTGTTTTTT
CATNEQGPFYPGELFF
>TRBJ2-7|TRBV4-3|TRBD2|.
TGCGCCAGCAGCCAAGACTCTAGCGGAAGCTCCTACGAGCAGTACTTC
CASSQDSSGSSYEQYF
>TRBJ2-3|TRBV2|.|.
TGTGCCAGCAGTGAGCAGATTGTAAAGTCAGATACGCAGTATTTT
CASSEQIVKSDTQYF
>TRBJ1-5|TRBV28|TRBD1|.
TGTGCCAGCAGTCCATCGACAGGGAGTAGCAATCAGCCCCAGCATTTT
CASSPSTGSSNQPQHF
>TRBJ1-6|TRBV30|TRBD1|.
TGTGCCTGGAGTGCGGGACAGGGTTGGTCACCCCTCCACTTT
CAWSAGQGWSPLHF
>TRBJ1-1|TRBV5-4|.|.
TGTGCCAGCAGCTTGCCACAGCTGAACACTGAAGCTTTCTTT
CASSLPQLNTEAFF
>TRBJ2-1|TRBV6-1|.|few
TGTGCCAGCAGTACTGGGGCTAGTGGAAATGAGCAGTTCTTC
CASSTGASGNEQFF
>TRBJ1-1|TRBV5-1|.|.
TGCGCCAGCAGCTTGGCATCCGCAGGGGCTACTGAAGCTTTCTTT
CASSLASAGATEAFF
>TRBJ2-1|TRBV5-1|TRBD2|.
TGCGCCAGCAGTTCCGAAGCGGGAGGGGTCAATGAGCAGTTCTTC
CASSSEAGGVNEQFF
>TRBJ2-5|TRBV7-9|.|.
TGTGCCAGCAGCTTAGCGGACAGCCAAGAGACCCAGTACTTC
CASSLADSQETQYF
>TRBJ1-1|TRBV5-1|.|.
TGCGCCAGCACCCCTACAGGAGCCTTGAACACTGAAGCTTTCTTT
CASTPTGALNTEAFF
>TRBJ2-1|TRBV12-5|.|.
TGTGCTAGTGCGGGTGGCGGATACAAGGATGAGCAGTTCTTC
CASAGGGYKDEQFF
>TRBJ1-2|TRBV10-2|.|.
TGCGCCAGCAGGAACCGGGACACCAAGAGTAACTATGGCTACACCTTC
CASRNRDTKSNYGYTF
>TRBJ2-5|TRBV21-1|.|.
TGTGCCAGCAGCCCCTCGGGCCAAGAGACCCAGTACTTC
CASSPSGQETQYF
>TRBJ1-1|TRBV6-1|.|few
TGTGCCAGCAGTGAAAACTCAGGGCGAGAAGCTTTCTTT
CASSENSGREAFF
>TRBJ2-1|TRBV7-6|TRBD2|.
TGTGCCAGCAGCCTGAGATGGACTAGCGGGACGAGCTCCTACAATGAGCAGTTCTTC
CASSLRWTSGTSSYNEQFF
>TRBJ1-2|TRBV7-2|.|.
TGTGCCAGCAGCTCGAGGGAAGGACAAGCCATCCCCTACACCTTC
CASSSREGQAIPYTF
>TRBJ1-5|TRBV19|.|.
TGTGCCAGTAGCCCCCCAGGGAGAGGGGATAATCAGCCCCAGCATTTT
CASSPPGRGDNQPQHF
>TRBJ2-1|TRBV10-3|TRBD2|.
TGTGCCATCAGTGTGGGCGGGGGGGCCTACAATGAGCAGTTCTTC
CAISVGGGAYNEQFF
>TRBJ1-2|TRBV9|.|many
TGTGCCAGCAGCGCCTTCAGGGATGGCTACACCTTC
CASSAFRDGYTF
>TRBJ1-1|TRBV6-6|.|.
TGTGCCAGCAGTCCCGCGGTGGGGGACACTGAAGCTTTCTTT
CASSPAVGDTEAFF
>TRBJ1-2|TRBV5-6|TRBD1|.
TGTGCCAGCAGCTTGGTTAGGGACAGGGCCACCGATGGCTACACCTTC
CASSLVRDRATDGYTF
>TRBJ2-7|TRBV7-6|.|once
TGTGCCAGCAGCTTGGGCCGATCCTACGAGCAGTACTTC
CASSLGRSYEQYF
>TRBJ1-1|TRBV18|.|many
TGTGCCAGCTCATCGGGGCCCTCGAACCTGAACACTGAAGCTTTCTTT
CASSSGPSNLNTEAFF
>TRBJ2-2|TRBV19|.|.
TGTGCCAGTAGTATTTACAACACCGGGGAGCTGTTTTTT
CASSIYNTGELFF
>TRBJ1-2|TRBV5-6|.|.
TGTGCCAGCAGCCCAACAGGGACCTCCTACCCCAACTATGGCTACACCTTC
CASSPTGTSYPNYGYTF
>TRBJ1-6|TRBV6-1|.|.
TGTGCCAGCACCCCGACATTCGATTGGCATTCACCCCTCCACTTT
CASTPTFDWHSPLHF
>TRBJ1-3|TRBV6-1|TRBD1|.
TGTGCCAGCAGGGGGACAGTCTCTGGAAACACCATATATTTT
CASRGTVSGNTIYF
>TRBJ2-5|TRBV7-2|.|.
TGTGCCAGCAGCTTACGGGGGAGAGAGACCCAGTACTTC
CASSLRGRETQYF
>TRBJ1-2|TRBV9|TRBD1|once
TGTGCCAGCAGCGTTGGACAGGGGGCGCTTACCCACTATGGCTACACCTTC
CASSVGQGALTHYGYTF
>TRBJ2-7|TRBV10-3|TRBD1|.
TGTGCCACCAATCAGGGGGCTCACGAGCAGTACTTC
CATNQGAHEQYF
>TRBJ2-4|TRBV4-1|TRBD1|once
TGCGCCAGCAGCCAAGATTGGGTGGGACAGGGGGCATCAAAAAACATTCAGTACTTC
CASSQDWVGQGASKNIQYF
>TRBJ2-4|TRBV1|.|few
TGCACCAGCAGAAGAAGCGACGGCTGGCCCTCTGAACTAGCCAAAAACATTCAGTACTTC
CTSRRSDGWPSELAKNIQYF
>TRBJ1-1|TRBV5-1|.|.
TGCGCCAGCAGCTTGAACGTTGGGGTCAGTAGTAAGGTGAACACTGAAGCTTTCTTT
CASSLNVGVSSKVNTEAFF